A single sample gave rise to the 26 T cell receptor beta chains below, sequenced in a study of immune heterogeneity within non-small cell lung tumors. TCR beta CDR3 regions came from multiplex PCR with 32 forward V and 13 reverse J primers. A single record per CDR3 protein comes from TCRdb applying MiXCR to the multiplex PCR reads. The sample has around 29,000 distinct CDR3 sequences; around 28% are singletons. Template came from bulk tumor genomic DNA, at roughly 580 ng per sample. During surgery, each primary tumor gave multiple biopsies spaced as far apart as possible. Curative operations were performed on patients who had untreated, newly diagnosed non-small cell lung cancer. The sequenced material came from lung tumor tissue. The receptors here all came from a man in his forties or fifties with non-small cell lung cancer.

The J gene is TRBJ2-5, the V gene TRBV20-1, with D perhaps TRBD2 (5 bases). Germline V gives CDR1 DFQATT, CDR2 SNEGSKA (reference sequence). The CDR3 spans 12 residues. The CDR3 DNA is TGCAGCTCTGGAGGAACTCAAGAGACCCAGTACTTC. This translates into CSSGGTQETQYF.

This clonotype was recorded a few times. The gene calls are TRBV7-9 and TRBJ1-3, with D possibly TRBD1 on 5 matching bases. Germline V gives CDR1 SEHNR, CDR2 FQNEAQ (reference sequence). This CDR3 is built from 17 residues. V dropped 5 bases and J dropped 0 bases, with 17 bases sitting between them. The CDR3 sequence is CASSPQGEGSSGNTIYF. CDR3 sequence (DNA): TGTGCCAGCAGCCCCCAAGGGGAGGGGAGCTCTGGAAACACCATATATTTT.

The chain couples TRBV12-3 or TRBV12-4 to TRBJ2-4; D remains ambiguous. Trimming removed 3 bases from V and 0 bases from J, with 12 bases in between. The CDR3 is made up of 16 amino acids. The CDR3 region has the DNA TGTGCCAGCAGTTTTCGCGGACCTGGAGCCAAAAACATTCAGTACTTC. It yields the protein CASSFRGPGAKNIQYF.

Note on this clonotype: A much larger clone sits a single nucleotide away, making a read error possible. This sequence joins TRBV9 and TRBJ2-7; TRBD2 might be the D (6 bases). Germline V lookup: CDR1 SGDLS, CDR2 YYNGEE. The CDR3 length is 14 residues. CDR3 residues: CASGVRGGSYEQYF. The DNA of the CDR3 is TGTGCCAGCGGCGTACGAGGAGGGAGCTACGAGCAGTACTTC.

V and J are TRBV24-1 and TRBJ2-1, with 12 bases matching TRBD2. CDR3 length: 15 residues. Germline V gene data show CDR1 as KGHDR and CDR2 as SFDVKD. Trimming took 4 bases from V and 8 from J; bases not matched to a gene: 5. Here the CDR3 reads CATSEMGLAGDEQFF. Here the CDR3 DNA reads TGTGCCACCAGTGAGATGGGACTAGCGGGTGATGAGCAGTTCTTC.

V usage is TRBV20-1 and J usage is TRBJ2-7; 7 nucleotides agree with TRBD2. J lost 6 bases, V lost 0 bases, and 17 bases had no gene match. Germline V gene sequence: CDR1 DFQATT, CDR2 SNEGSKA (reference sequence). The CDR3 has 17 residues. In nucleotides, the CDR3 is TGCAGTGCTAGAGATATAAGTAGGAGGACTAGAGGTAGCGAGCAGTACTTC. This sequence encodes CSARDISRRTRGSEQYF.

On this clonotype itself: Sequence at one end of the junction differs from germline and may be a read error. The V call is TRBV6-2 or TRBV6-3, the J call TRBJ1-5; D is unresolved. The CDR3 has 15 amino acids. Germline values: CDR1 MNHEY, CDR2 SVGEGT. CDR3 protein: CASSYSRAGSQHQHF. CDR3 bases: TGTGCCAGCAGTTACTCGAGGGCGGGGAGTCAGCACCAGCATTTT.

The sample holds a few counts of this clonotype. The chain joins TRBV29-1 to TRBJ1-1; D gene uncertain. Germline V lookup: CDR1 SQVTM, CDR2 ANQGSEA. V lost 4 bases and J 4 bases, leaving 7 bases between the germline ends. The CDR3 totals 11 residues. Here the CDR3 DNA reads TGCAGCGTTGTTAGGAGCACTGAAGCTTTCTTT. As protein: CSVVRSTEAFF.

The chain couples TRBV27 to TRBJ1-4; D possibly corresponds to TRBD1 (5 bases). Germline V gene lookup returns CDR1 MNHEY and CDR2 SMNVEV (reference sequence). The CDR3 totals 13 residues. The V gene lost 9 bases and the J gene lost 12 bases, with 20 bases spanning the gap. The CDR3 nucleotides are TGTGCCAGTTTTTCCCTCGGGGGGACGGAACTGTTTTTT. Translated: CASFSLGGTELFF.

CDR3 region: CASSPGGGTETQYF. The CDR3 DNA reads TGTGCCAGCAGCCCCGGGGGGGGAACAGAGACCCAGTACTTC. The gene calls are TRBV5-6 and TRBJ2-5; 8 bases align to TRBD2. The CDR3 is made up of 14 amino acids. Germline V gene data show CDR1 as SGHDT and CDR2 as YYEEEE. The junction had 6 bases not matched to a gene; V was cut back by 4 bases and J by 4 bases.

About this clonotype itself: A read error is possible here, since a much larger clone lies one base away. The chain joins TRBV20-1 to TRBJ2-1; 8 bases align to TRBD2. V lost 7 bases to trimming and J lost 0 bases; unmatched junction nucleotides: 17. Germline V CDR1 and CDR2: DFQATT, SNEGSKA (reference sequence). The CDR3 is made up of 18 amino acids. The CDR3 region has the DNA TGCAGTGTCCAGGGCGCTAACGGGAGGGTTAGCTCCTACAATGAGCAGTTCTTC. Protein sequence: CSVQGANGRVSSYNEQFF.

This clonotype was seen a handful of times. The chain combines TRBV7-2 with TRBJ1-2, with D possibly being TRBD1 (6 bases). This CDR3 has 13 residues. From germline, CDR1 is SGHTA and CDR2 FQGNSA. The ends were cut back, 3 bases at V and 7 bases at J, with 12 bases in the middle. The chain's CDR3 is CASSFSAGVGYTF. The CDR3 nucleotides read TGTGCCAGCAGCTTCTCCGCAGGGGTTGGCTACACCTTC.

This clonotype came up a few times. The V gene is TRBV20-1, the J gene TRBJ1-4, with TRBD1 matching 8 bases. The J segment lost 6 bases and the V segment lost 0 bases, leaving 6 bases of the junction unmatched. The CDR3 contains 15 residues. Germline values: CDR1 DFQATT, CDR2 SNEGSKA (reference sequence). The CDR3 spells CSARDPQGGYEKLFF. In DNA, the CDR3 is TGCAGTGCTAGAGACCCACAGGGGGGGTATGAAAAACTGTTTTTT.

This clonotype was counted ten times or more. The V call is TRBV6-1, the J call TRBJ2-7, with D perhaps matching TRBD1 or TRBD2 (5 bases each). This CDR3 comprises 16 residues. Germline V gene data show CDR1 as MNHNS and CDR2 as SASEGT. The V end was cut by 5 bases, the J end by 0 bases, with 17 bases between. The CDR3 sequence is CASSNRGPRGSYEQYF. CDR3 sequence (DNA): TGTGCCAGCAGTAACCGGGGACCCCGGGGCTCCTACGAGCAGTACTTC.

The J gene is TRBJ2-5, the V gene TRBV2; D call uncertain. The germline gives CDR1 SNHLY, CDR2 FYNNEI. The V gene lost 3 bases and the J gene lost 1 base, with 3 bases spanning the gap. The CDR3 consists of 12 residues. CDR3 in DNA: TGTGCCAGCAGTGAGGTCCAAGAGACCCAGTACTTC. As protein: CASSEVQETQYF.

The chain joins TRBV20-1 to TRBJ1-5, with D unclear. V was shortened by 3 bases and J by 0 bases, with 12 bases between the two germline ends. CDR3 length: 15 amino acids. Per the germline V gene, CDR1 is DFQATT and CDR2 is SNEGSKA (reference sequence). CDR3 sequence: CSASRTGYSNQPQHF. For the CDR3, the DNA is TGCAGTGCTAGCCGGACCGGTTATAGCAATCAGCCCCAGCATTTT.

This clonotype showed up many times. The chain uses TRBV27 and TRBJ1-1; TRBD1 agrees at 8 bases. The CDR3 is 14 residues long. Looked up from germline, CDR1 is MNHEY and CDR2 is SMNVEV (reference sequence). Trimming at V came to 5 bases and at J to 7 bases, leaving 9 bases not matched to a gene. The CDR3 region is CASSRIQGGSEAFF. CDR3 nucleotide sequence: TGTGCCAGCAGTAGAATACAGGGGGGTAGTGAAGCTTTCTTT.

The DNA for the CDR3 is TGTGCCAGCAGCCAAAGGGTGAGCAATCAGCCCCAGCATTTT. It codes for CASSQRVSNQPQHF. The V and J genes are TRBV3-1 and TRBJ1-5; D is uncertain. V lost 2 bases, J lost 1 base, and 6 bases lay in between. This CDR3 has 14 residues. Germline CDR1 reads LGHDT; CDR2 reads YNNKEL (reference sequence).

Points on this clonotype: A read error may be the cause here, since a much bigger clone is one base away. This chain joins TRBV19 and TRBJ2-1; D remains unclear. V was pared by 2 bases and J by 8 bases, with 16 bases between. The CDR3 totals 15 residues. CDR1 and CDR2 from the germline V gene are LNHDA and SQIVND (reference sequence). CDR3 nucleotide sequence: TGTGCCAGTAGTATAACACTCGAACCTTACTATGAGCAGTTCTTC. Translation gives CASSITLEPYYEQFF.

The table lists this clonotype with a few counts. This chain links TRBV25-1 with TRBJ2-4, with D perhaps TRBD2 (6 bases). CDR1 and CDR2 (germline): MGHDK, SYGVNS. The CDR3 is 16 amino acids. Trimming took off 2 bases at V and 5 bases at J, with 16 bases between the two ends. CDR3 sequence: CASSEGGWGFQNIQYF. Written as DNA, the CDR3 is TGTGCCAGCAGTGAAGGGGGGTGGGGGTTCCAAAACATTCAGTACTTC.

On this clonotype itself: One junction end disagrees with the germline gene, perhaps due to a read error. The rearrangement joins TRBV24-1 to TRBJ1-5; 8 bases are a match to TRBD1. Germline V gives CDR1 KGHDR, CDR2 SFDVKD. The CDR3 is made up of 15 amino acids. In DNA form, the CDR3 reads TGTGCCACCGGTAGTGACAGGGGAAGCAATCAGCCCCATCATTTT. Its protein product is CATGSDRGSNQPHHF.

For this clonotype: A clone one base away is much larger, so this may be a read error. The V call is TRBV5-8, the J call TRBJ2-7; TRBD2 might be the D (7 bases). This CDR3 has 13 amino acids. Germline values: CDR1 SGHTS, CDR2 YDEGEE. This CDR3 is CASSRGGAYEKYF. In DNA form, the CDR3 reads TGTGCCAGCTCTCGCGGGGGCGCCTACGAGAAGTACTTC.

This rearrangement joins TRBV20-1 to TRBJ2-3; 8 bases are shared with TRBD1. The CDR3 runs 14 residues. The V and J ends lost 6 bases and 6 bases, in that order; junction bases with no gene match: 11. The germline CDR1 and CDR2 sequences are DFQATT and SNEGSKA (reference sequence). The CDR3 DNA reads TGCAGTGCCATAACGCCCCAGGGGGCGGATACGCAGTATTTT. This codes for CSAITPQGADTQYF.

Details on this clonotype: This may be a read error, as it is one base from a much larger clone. CDR3 amino acids: CASSYRSANSPLNF. DNA of the CDR3: TGTGCCAGCAGTTACAGGAGCGCTAATTCACCCCTCAACTTT. The rearrangement links TRBV6-2 or TRBV6-3 to TRBJ1-6; D gene uncertain. The germline V gene has CDR1 MNHEY and CDR2 SVGEGT. The CDR3 extends over 14 amino acids.

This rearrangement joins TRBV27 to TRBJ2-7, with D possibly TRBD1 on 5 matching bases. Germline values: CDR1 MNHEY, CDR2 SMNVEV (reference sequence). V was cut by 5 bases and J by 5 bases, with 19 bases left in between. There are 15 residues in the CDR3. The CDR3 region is CASSPPCSRRDEQYF. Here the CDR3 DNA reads TGTGCCAGCAGTCCTCCGTGCTCGCGCAGGGACGAGCAGTACTTC.

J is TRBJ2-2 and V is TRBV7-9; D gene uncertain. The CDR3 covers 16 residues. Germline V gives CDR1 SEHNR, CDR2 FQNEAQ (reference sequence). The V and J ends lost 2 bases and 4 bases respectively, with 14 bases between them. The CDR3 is CASSLIATHSTGELFF. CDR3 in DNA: TGTGCCAGCAGCTTAATCGCGACACACAGCACCGGGGAGCTGTTTTTT.